These T cell receptor beta chains were read from a single sample in a study of cytomegalovirus exposure and HLA in healthy donors. The repertoire was sequenced with immunoSEQ multiplex PCR; TCRdb's copy has only in-frame clones and lacks some. Recorded for this sample: around 40,000 clones. The specimen was PBMCs. Source of these receptors: a man aged 30-40 years in good health and CMV-seronegative. Both conserved end residues are part of each CDR3. Fields, in order: V gene, CDR3 length, J gene, D gene, CDR3 DNA, CDR3 protein. A D gene is named only where the DNA matches it firmly.

v_gene: TRBV4-1; len: 15; j_gene: TRBJ2-5; d_gene: .; CDR3nt: TGCGCCAGCAGCCAAACAGGGCCCAGGGAGGAGACCCAGTACTTC; CDR3aa: CASSQTGPREETQYF
v_gene: TRBV5-8; len: 13; j_gene: TRBJ1-1; d_gene: .; CDR3nt: TGTGCCAGCAGCTTAATGGGGGGCACTGAAGCTTTCTTT; CDR3aa: CASSLMGGTEAFF
v_gene: TRBV6-5; len: 14; j_gene: TRBJ1-1; d_gene: .; CDR3nt: TGTGCCAGCAGTTACCGGGGGGAGAACACTGAAGCTTTCTTT; CDR3aa: CASSYRGENTEAFF
v_gene: TRBV4-1; len: 17; j_gene: TRBJ2-1; d_gene: TRBD2; CDR3nt: TGCGCCAGCAGCCAAGATCGTGTGGGAGGGAAGTACAATGAGCAGTTCTTC; CDR3aa: CASSQDRVGGKYNEQFF
v_gene: TRBV7-9; len: 14; j_gene: TRBJ1-2; d_gene: .; CDR3nt: TGTGCCAGCAGCTTAGATCCAGGGAACTATGGCTACACCTTC; CDR3aa: CASSLDPGNYGYTF
v_gene: TRBV4-3; len: 12; j_gene: TRBJ2-1; d_gene: .; CDR3nt: TGCGCCAGCAGCTTCGACAGGAATGAGCAGTTCTTC; CDR3aa: CASSFDRNEQFF
v_gene: TRBV5-6; len: 11; j_gene: TRBJ1-2; d_gene: .; CDR3nt: TGTGCCAGCAGCCTTGGAACAGTCCTTACCTTC; CDR3aa: CASSLGTVLTF
v_gene: TRBV30; len: 13; j_gene: TRBJ1-5; d_gene: .; CDR3nt: TGTGCCTGGACCCCGGGGGGCAATCAGCCCCAGCATTTT; CDR3aa: CAWTPGGNQPQHF
v_gene: TRBV11-2; len: 15; j_gene: TRBJ1-3; d_gene: TRBD1; CDR3nt: TGTGCCACCCGGACAGGCATTTTCTCTGGAAACACCATATATTTT; CDR3aa: CATRTGIFSGNTIYF
v_gene: TRBV7-9; len: 14; j_gene: TRBJ2-7; d_gene: .; CDR3nt: TGTGCCAGCTTCCCAGGAACAAATGTAAGGGAGCAGTACTTC; CDR3aa: CASFPGTNVREQYF
v_gene: TRBV25-1; len: 15; j_gene: TRBJ2-3; d_gene: TRBD2; CDR3nt: TGTGCCAGCAGTGACCTAGCGGGTCGCACAGATACGCAGTATTTT; CDR3aa: CASSDLAGRTDTQYF
v_gene: TRBV5-3; len: 16; j_gene: TRBJ2-4; d_gene: .; CDR3nt: TGTGCCAGAAGCTTGTCACGGGGGGCAGCCAAAAACATTCAGTACTTC; CDR3aa: CARSLSRGAAKNIQYF
v_gene: TRBV4-1; len: 13; j_gene: TRBJ2-1; d_gene: .; CDR3nt: TGCGCCAGCAGCCAAGAGGAGTACAATGAGCAGTTCTTC; CDR3aa: CASSQEEYNEQFF
v_gene: TRBV9; len: 16; j_gene: TRBJ1-3; d_gene: TRBD1; CDR3nt: TGTGCCAGCAGCCAATTGACCGGGACAGGGGGAAACACCATATATTTT; CDR3aa: CASSQLTGTGGNTIYF
v_gene: TRBV30; len: 16; j_gene: TRBJ1-4; d_gene: TRBD1; CDR3nt: TGTGCCTGGAGTCCGGGGACAGGGGCCAAGGGAGAAAAACTGTTTTTT; CDR3aa: CAWSPGTGAKGEKLFF
v_gene: TRBV7-9; len: 13; j_gene: TRBJ1-5; d_gene: .; CDR3nt: TGTGCCAGCAGCTTAGAGCTCAATCAGCCCCAGCATTTT; CDR3aa: CASSLELNQPQHF
v_gene: TRBV25-1; len: 13; j_gene: TRBJ1-2; d_gene: .; CDR3nt: TGTGCCAGCAGTGCCACAGGCTCTTTCGGCTACACCTTC; CDR3aa: CASSATGSFGYTF
v_gene: TRBV29-1; len: 11; j_gene: TRBJ2-7; d_gene: .; CDR3nt: TGCAGCGCAGCAGGGGTCTACGAGCAGTACTTC; CDR3aa: CSAAGVYEQYF
v_gene: TRBV9; len: 15; j_gene: TRBJ2-7; d_gene: TRBD1; CDR3nt: TGTGCCAGCAGCGTAGCGGCAGGGGGAGTCAACGAGCAGTACTTC; CDR3aa: CASSVAAGGVNEQYF
v_gene: TRBV9; len: 15; j_gene: TRBJ2-3; d_gene: TRBD2; CDR3nt: TGTGCCAGCAGCGTTTCGACTAGCGGAGGGGATACGCAGTATTTT; CDR3aa: CASSVSTSGGDTQYF
v_gene: TRBV27; len: 16; j_gene: TRBJ1-5; d_gene: .; CDR3nt: TGTGCCAGCAGTCCAAGTGGAGGTTATAGCAATCAGCCCCAGCATTTT; CDR3aa: CASSPSGGYSNQPQHF
v_gene: TRBV6-5; len: 14; j_gene: TRBJ2-1; d_gene: TRBD1; CDR3nt: TGTGCCAGCAGAGGCGGGACAGGGAGCTATGAGCAGTTCTTC; CDR3aa: CASRGGTGSYEQFF
v_gene: TRBV2; len: 15; j_gene: TRBJ1-1; d_gene: .; CDR3nt: TGTGCCAGCAGGCTTAGGGGTTCAATGAACACTGAAGATTTCTTT; CDR3aa: CASRLRGSMNTEDFF
v_gene: TRBV5-5; len: 15; j_gene: TRBJ1-2; d_gene: .; CDR3nt: TGTGCCAGCAGCCCCCCGGGGAGAACGAACTATGGCTACACCTTC; CDR3aa: CASSPPGRTNYGYTF
v_gene: TRBV5-1; len: 15; j_gene: TRBJ2-7; d_gene: TRBD1; CDR3nt: TGCGCCAGCAGCAACGGACAGGGCCGGTCCTACGAGCAGTACTTC; CDR3aa: CASSNGQGRSYEQYF
v_gene: TRBV27; len: 15; j_gene: TRBJ1-1; d_gene: .; CDR3nt: TGTGCCACATCAAACAGGGTAGGATGGGACACTGAAGCTTTCTTT; CDR3aa: CATSNRVGWDTEAFF